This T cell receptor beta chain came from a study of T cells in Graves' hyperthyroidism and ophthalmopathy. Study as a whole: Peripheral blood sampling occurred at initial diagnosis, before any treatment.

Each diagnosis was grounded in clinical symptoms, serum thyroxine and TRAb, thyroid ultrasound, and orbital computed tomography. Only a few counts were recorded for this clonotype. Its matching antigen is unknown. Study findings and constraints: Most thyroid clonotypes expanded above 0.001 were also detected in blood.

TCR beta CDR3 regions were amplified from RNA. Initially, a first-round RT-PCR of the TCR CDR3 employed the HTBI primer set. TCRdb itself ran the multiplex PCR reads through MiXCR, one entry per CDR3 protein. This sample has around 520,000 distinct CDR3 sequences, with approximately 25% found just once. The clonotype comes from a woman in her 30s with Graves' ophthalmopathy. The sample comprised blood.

CDR3 nucleotide sequence: TGTGCCAGCAGCCCAAGGGACGCCCAACCCTACGAGCAGTACTTC. As protein: CASSPRDAQPYEQYF. V usage is TRBV7-8 and J usage is TRBJ2-7; the D call may be TRBD1 or TRBD2 (5 bases each). The CDR3 length is 15 residues. In germline, CDR1 is SGHVS, CDR2 FQNEAQ. V was pared by 5 bases and J by 2 bases, with 16 bases between.